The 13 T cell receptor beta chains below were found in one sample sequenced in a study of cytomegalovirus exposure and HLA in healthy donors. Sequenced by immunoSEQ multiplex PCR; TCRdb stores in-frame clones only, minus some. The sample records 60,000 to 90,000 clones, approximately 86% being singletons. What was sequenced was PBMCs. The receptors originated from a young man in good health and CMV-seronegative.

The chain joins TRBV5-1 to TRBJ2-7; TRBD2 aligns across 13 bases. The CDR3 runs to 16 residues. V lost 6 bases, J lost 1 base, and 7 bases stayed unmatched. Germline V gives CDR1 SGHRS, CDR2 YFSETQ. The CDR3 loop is CASTPPTSGRSYEQYV. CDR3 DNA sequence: TGCGCCAGCACCCCCCCGACTAGCGGGAGGTCCTACGAGCAGTACGTC.

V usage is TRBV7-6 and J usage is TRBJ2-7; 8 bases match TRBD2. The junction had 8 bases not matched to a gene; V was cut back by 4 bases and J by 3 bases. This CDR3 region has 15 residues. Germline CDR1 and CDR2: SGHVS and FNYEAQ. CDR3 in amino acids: CASSSPQRGFYEQYF. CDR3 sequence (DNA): TGTGCCAGCAGCTCGCCCCAGCGGGGGTTCTACGAGCAGTACTTC.

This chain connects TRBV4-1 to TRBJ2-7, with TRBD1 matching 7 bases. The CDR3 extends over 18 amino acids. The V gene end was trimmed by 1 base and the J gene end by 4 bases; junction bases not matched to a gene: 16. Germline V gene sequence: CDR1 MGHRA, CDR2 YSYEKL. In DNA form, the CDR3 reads TGCGCCAGCAGCCAAGTCCTTCGACGACAGGGCCGGAGGTACGAGCAGTACGTC. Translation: CASSQVLRRQGRRYEQYV.

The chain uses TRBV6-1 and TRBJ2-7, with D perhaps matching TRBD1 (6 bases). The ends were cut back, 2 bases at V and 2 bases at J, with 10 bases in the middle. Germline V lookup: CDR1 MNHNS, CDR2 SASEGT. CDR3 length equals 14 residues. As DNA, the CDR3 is TGTGCCAGCAGTGAATACGGACAGACCTACGAGCAGTACTTC. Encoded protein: CASSEYGQTYEQYF.

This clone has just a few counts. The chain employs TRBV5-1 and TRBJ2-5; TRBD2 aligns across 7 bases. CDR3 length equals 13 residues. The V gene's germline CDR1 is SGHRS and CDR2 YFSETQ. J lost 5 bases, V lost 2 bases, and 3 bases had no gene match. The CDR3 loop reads CASSFVGGETQYF. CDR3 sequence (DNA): TGCGCCAGCAGCTTTGTGGGAGGGGAGACCCAGTACTTC. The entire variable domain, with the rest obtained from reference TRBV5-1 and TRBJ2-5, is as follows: KAGVTQTPRYLIKTRGQQVTLSCSPISGHRSVSWYQQTPGQGLQFLFEYFSETQRNKGNFPGRFSGRQFSNSRSEMNVSTLELGDSALYLCASSFVGGETQYFGPGTRLLVL.

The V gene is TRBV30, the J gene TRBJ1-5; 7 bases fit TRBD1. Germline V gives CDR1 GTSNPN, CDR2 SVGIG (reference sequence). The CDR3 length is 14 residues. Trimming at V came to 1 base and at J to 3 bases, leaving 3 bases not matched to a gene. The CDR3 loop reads CAWSAGGSNQPQHF. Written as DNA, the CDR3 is TGTGCCTGGAGTGCAGGGGGATCCAATCAGCCCCAGCATTTT.

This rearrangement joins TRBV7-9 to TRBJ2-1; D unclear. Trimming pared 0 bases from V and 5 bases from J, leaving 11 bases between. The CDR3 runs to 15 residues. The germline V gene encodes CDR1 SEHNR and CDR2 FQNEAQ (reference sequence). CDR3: CASSLASQYNNEQFF. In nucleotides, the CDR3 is TGTGCCAGCAGCTTAGCCTCCCAATACAACAATGAGCAGTTCTTC.

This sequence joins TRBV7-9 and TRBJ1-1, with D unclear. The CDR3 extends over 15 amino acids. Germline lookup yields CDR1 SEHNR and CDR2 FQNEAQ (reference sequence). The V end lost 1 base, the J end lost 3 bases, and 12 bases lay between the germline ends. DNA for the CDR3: TGTGCCAGCAGCTTAGTAAGACTTTGGGACACTGAAGCTTTCTTT. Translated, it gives CASSLVRLWDTEAFF.

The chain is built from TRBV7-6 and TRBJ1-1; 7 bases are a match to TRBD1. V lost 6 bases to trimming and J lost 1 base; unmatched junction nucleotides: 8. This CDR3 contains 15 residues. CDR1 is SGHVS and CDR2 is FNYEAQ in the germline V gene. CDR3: CASSSPRTGNTEAFF. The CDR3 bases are TGTGCCAGCAGTTCCCCAAGGACAGGGAACACTGAAGCTTTCTTT.

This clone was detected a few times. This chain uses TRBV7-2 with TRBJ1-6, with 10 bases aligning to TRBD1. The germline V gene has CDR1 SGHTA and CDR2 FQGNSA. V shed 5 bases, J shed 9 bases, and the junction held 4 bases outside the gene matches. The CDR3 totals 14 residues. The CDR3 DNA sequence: TGTGCCAGCAGCCCGCGGGACAGGGGTTCACCCCTCCACTTT. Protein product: CASSPRDRGSPLHF.

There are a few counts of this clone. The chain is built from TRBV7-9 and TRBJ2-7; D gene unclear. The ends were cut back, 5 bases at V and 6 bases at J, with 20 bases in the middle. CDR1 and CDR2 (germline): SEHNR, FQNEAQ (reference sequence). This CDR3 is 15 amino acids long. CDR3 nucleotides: TGTGCCAGCAGCGATAGATCAGGTTCCCTCCGCGAGCAGTACTTC. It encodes CASSDRSGSLREQYF.

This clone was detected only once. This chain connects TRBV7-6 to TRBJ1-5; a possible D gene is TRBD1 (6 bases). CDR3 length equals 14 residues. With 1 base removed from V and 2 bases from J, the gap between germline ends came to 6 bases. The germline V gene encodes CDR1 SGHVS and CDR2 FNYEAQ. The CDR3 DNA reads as TGTGCCAGCAGCTTAGGGACAGGCAATCAGCCCCAGCATTTT. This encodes CASSLGTGNQPQHF.

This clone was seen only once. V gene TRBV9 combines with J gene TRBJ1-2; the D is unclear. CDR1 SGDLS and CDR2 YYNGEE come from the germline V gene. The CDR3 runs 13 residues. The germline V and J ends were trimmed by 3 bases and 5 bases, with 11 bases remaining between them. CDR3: CASSAFMQYGYTF. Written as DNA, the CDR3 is TGTGCCAGCAGCGCCTTTATGCAGTATGGCTACACCTTC.